This T cell receptor beta chain was identified during a study of CD8+CD57+ T cells in acquired aplastic anemia. Study summary: The study obtained an average of approximately 2.9 ug of DNA from sorted CD4+ and CD8+ cells.

Germline V CDR1 and CDR2: SGHNT, YENEEA. The CDR3 is 16 amino acids. V lost 1 base, J lost 6 bases, and 6 bases stayed unmatched. As for this clonotype: The antigen is undetermined.

The study profiled TCR beta VDJ and CDR3 using genomic DNA as template. MiXCR was run by TCRdb on the reads, yielding one entry per CDR3 protein. The sample has 150,000 to 200,000 distinct CDR3 sequences, 64% seen once; the top ten hold just over 45%. Findings and caveats of the study: In CD8+ cells, Simpson's diversity showed no significant difference between patients and controls. Overlapping CD8+ CDR3 repertoires of patients and controls contained roughly 27 shared sequences.

Source material: sorted CD4+, CD8+, or CD8+CD57+ T cells (not recorded which) from PBMCs. The source of this sequence is a human donor with severe aplastic anemia or a healthy control (not recorded which). The V and J genes are TRBV11-3 and TRBJ2-7; TRBD2 matches 13 bases. For the CDR3, the DNA is TGTGCCAGCAGCTTAGTCCCAGGACTAGCGGGAGTCGAGCAGTACTTC. Protein sequence: CASSLVPGLAGVEQYF.